A single sample is the source of the 19 T cell receptor beta chains below, sequenced in a study of a mutant IDH1 vaccine in newly diagnosed glioma. Libraries were prepared by immunoSEQ multiplex PCR; TCRdb keeps only in-frame clonotypes and omits some of them. The sample has about 92,000 clones, about 83% seen once. As to time point: baseline, week 1 (first vaccination visit). Treatment described: pre-vaccination baseline after standard-of-care therapy. The specimen comprised PBMCs, sampled from a glioma patient treated with radiotherapy, temozolomide or both. Source of these receptors: a woman aged 45-65 years with glioma.

The chain carries TRBV19 and TRBJ2-7, with 9 bases lining up with TRBD2. The CDR3 has 15 amino acids. CDR1 and CDR2 (germline): LNHDA, SQIVND (reference sequence). The ends lost 9 bases at V and 7 bases at J; junction bases unmatched: 16. The CDR3 loop is CASAMSSGGLGEQYF. CDR3 DNA sequence: TGTGCCAGCGCCATGAGTAGCGGGGGTCTCGGAGAGCAGTACTTC. The full variable domain, completed using reference TRBV19 and TRBJ2-7, is DGGITQSPKYLFRKEGQNVTLSCEQNLNHDAMYWYRQDPGQGLRLIYYSQIVNDFQKGDIAEGYSVSREKKESFPLTVTSAQKNPTAFYLCASAMSSGGLGEQYFGPGTRLTVT.

This chain connects TRBV10-3 to TRBJ2-7; D perhaps matches TRBD1 (5 bases). Trimming cost V 8 bases and J 3 bases, with 8 bases left between them. This CDR3 contains 11 residues. CDR1 and CDR2 (germline): ENHRY, SYGVKD. CDR3 DNA: TGTGCCATCGCGACAGACTACGAGCAGTACTTC. Translating it yields CAIATDYEQYF.

V usage is TRBV6-5 and J usage is TRBJ2-7, with a weak D call TRBD1 (5 bases). The germline V gene encodes CDR1 MNHEY and CDR2 SVGAGI. The CDR3 is made up of 13 amino acids. V lost 2 bases and J 5 bases, leaving 10 bases between the germline ends. The CDR3 reads CASSYVAGNEQYF. The CDR3 nucleotides read TGTGCCAGCAGTTACGTGGCAGGGAACGAGCAGTACTTC.

The genes are TRBV30 and TRBJ1-2, with D possibly TRBD1 on 5 matching bases. The V gene's germline CDR1 is GTSNPN and CDR2 SVGIG (reference sequence). The CDR3 is made up of 13 amino acids. With 2 bases removed from V and 4 bases from J, the gap between germline ends came to 11 bases. CDR3 coding DNA: TGTGCCTGGAGTAGAGGGGTTTCCTATGGCTACACCTTC. Protein product: CAWSRGVSYGYTF. Looking up the rest from reference TRBV30 and TRBJ1-2 gives the full variable domain: SQTIHQWPATLVQPVGSPLSLECTVEGTSNPNLYWYRQAAGRGLQLLFYSVGIGQISSEVPQNLSASRPQDRQFILSSKKLLLSDSGFYLCAWSRGVSYGYTFGSGTRLTVV.

The genes are TRBV7-9 and TRBJ1-2; unclear D gene. Germline-derived CDR1 and CDR2 are SEHNR and FQNEAQ (reference sequence). This CDR3 spans 15 amino acids. V gave up 5 bases and J gave up 7 bases, with 20 bases separating them. The CDR3 DNA reads as TGTGCCAGCAGCCCTCCCGTCCGGATGGAGTCTGGCTACACCTTC. This encodes CASSPPVRMESGYTF. The entire variable domain, with the rest obtained from reference TRBV7-9 and TRBJ1-2, is as follows: DTGVSQNPRHKITKRGQNVTFRCDPISEHNRLYWYRQTLGQGPEFLTYFQNEAQLEKSRLLSDRFSAERPKGSFSTLEIQRTEQGDSAMYLCASSPPVRMESGYTFGSGTRLTVV.

The rearrangement joins TRBV19 to TRBJ2-7; D call uncertain. The germline gives CDR1 LNHDA, CDR2 SQIVND (reference sequence). This CDR3 contains 16 residues. The V gene lost 10 bases and the J gene lost 0 bases, with 22 bases spanning the gap. CDR3 nucleotide sequence: TGTGCCAACTTGACAAGCCCTCATATTCCCTCCTACGAGCAGTACTTC. Protein product: CANLTSPHIPSYEQYF.

The rearrangement links TRBV30 to TRBJ1-6; TRBD1 is a possible D gene (6 bases). There are 14 residues in the CDR3. V was cut by 0 bases and J by 4 bases, with 7 bases left in between. Germline-derived CDR1 and CDR2 are GTSNPN and SVGIG (reference sequence). The CDR3: CAWSVQGYNSPLHF. The CDR3 DNA is TGTGCCTGGAGTGTACAGGGTTATAATTCACCCCTCCACTTT.

The chain carries TRBV30 and TRBJ1-6, with 9 bases lining up with TRBD1. The CDR3 spans 15 residues. Trimming took 3 bases from V and 5 from J; bases not matched to a gene: 5. Germline lookup yields CDR1 GTSNPN and CDR2 SVGIG (reference sequence). DNA of the CDR3: TGTGCCTGGAGGACAGGGGGTTTTAATAATTCACCCCTCCACTTT. It encodes CAWRTGGFNNSPLHF.

The gene calls are TRBV29-1 and TRBJ2-7, with 8 bases matching TRBD1. Losses at the gene ends were 5 bases for V and 2 bases for J; bases not matched to a gene: 5. The CDR3 runs to 13 residues. Germline values: CDR1 SQVTM, CDR2 ANQGSEA. CDR3 sequence: CSVLDRATYEQYF. In nucleotides, the CDR3 is TGCAGCGTTCTGGACAGGGCGACCTACGAGCAGTACTTC.

This rearrangement joins TRBV2 to TRBJ1-5; 7 bases align to TRBD1. With V trimmed by 6 bases and J by 1 base, 3 bases remained unmatched. CDR1 is SNHLY and CDR2 is FYNNEI in the germline V gene. The CDR3 covers 14 residues. The CDR3 DNA sequence: TGTGCCAGCAGCACAGGGGCCAGCAATCAGCCCCAGCATTTT. Amino acids: CASSTGASNQPQHF. Full variable domain (rest looked up from reference TRBV2 and TRBJ1-5): EPEVTQTPSHQVTQMGQEVILRCVPISNHLYFYWYRQILGQKVEFLVSFYNNEISEKSEIFDDQFSVERPDGSNFTLKIRSTKLEDSAMYFCASSTGASNQPQHFGDGTRLSIL.

The chain employs TRBV5-4 and TRBJ2-1; 8 bases agree with TRBD1. The CDR3 contains 14 residues. V was clipped by 1 base and J by 3 bases; unmatched bases: 0. Germline values: CDR1 SGHNT, CDR2 YYREEE (reference sequence). DNA for the CDR3: TGTGCCAGCAGCTTGACAGGGGGCTACAATGAGCAGTTCTTC. Amino acid sequence: CASSLTGGYNEQFF.

The chain carries TRBV27 and TRBJ1-2; TRBD1 is a possible D gene (6 bases). Germline values: CDR1 MNHEY, CDR2 SMNVEV (reference sequence). The CDR3 is 15 residues long. V was cut by 0 bases and J by 4 bases, with 12 bases left in between. The CDR3 nucleotides read TGTGCCAGCAGTTTATCGGCAGGGGCGCTCTATGGCTACACCTTC. Its translation: CASSLSAGALYGYTF.

This clone was counted once. This rearrangement joins TRBV6-6 to TRBJ2-7; 8 nucleotides align to TRBD1. The CDR3 runs 15 residues. Germline loops: CDR1 MNHNY, CDR2 SVGAGI (reference sequence). J was trimmed by 0 bases and V by 5 bases; bases with no gene match: 6. The CDR3 protein is CASSGGQAFSYEQYF. DNA for the CDR3: TGTGCCAGCAGTGGGGGACAGGCCTTCTCCTACGAGCAGTACTTC.

This chain's CDR3 is CASSPGSRDQPQHF. The CDR3 DNA is TGTGCCAGCTCCCCCGGGTCCAGGGATCAGCCCCAGCATTTT. The rearrangement links TRBV18 to TRBJ1-5, with D possibly TRBD1 on 5 matching bases. The CDR3 loop spans 14 amino acids. Germline V gene sequence: CDR1 KGHSH, CDR2 LQKENI. V lost 6 bases and J 5 bases, leaving 14 bases between the germline ends.

V is TRBV5-4 and J is TRBJ1-1, with 9 bases identical to TRBD1. Per the germline V gene, CDR1 is SGHNT and CDR2 is YYREEE (reference sequence). The V gene end was trimmed by 4 bases and the J gene end by 7 bases; junction bases not matched to a gene: 8. CDR3 length: 14 residues. Here the CDR3 DNA reads TGTGCCAGCAGCACCCGGGACAGGGCAGGTGAAGCTTTCTTT. It is translated as CASSTRDRAGEAFF.

The gene calls are TRBV10-3 and TRBJ2-7; D tentatively fits TRBD1 or TRBD2 (5 bases each). Trimming left V 9 bases short and J 4 bases short, with 10 bases between. Germline CDR1 reads ENHRY; CDR2 reads SYGVKD. The CDR3 length is 11 residues. This CDR3 is CAIGTLYEQYF. CDR3 in DNA: TGTGCCATTGGGACGTTATACGAGCAGTACTTC.

V usage is TRBV5-6 and J usage is TRBJ2-5, with 8 bases matching TRBD2. The CDR3 runs 14 residues. Trimming removed 1 base from V and 4 bases from J; junction bases left unmatched: 3. The germline V gene has CDR1 SGHDT and CDR2 YYEEEE. CDR3 nucleotide sequence: TGTGCCAGCAGCTTGTTCGCGGGAGGAGAGACCCAGTACTTC. Protein product: CASSLFAGGETQYF.

The V gene is TRBV11-2, the J gene TRBJ1-2, with 7 bases matching TRBD1. The CDR3 extends over 14 amino acids. With V trimmed by 1 base and J by 6 bases, 5 bases remained unmatched. Germline CDR1 reads SGHAT; CDR2 reads FQNNGV. This CDR3 is CASSLGRQGHGYTF. The CDR3, as DNA: TGTGCCAGCAGCTTAGGGAGACAGGGTCATGGCTACACCTTC.

This chain uses TRBV5-1 with TRBJ2-7; no firm D call. The CDR3 contains 14 residues. CDR1 is SGHRS and CDR2 is YFSETQ in the germline V gene. Deletions cut 0 bases from V and 4 bases from J, with 11 bases between. The CDR3 reads CASSLVDGQYEQYF. Written as DNA, the CDR3 is TGCGCCAGCAGCTTGGTGGACGGGCAGTACGAGCAGTACTTC. The complete variable domain, with remaining parts taken from reference TRBV5-1 and TRBJ2-7, reads KAGVTQTPRYLIKTRGQQVTLSCSPISGHRSVSWYQQTPGQGLQFLFEYFSETQRNKGNFPGRFSGRQFSNSRSEMNVSTLELGDSALYLCASSLVDGQYEQYFGPGTRLTVT.